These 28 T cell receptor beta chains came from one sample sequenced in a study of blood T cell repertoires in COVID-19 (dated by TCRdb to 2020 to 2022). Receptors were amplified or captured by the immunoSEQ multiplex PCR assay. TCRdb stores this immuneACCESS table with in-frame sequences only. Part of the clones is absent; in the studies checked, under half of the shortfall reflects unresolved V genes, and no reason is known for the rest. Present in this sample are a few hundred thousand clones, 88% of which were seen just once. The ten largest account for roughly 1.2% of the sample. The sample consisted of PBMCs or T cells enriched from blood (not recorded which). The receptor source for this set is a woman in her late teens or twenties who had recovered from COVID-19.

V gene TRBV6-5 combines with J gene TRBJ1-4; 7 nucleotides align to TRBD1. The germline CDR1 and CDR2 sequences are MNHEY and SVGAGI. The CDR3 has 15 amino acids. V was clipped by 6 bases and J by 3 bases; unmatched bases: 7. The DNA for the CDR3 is TGTGCCAGCAGATACACAGGGGAAGCTAATGAAAAACTGTTTTTT. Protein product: CASRYTGEANEKLFF.

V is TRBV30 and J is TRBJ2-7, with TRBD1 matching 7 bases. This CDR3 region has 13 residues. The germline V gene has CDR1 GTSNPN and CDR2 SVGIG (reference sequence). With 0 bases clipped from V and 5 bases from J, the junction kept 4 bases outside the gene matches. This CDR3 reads CAWSVQGSDEQYF. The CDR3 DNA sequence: TGTGCCTGGAGTGTACAGGGGTCGGACGAGCAGTACTTC.

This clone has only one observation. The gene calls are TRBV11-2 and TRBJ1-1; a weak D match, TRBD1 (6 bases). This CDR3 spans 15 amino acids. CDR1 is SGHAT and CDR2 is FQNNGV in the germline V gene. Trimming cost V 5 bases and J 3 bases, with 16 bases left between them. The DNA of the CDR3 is TGTGCCAGCAGCCCAAAGGACAGAGGGGACACTGAAGCTTTCTTT. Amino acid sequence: CASSPKDRGDTEAFF.

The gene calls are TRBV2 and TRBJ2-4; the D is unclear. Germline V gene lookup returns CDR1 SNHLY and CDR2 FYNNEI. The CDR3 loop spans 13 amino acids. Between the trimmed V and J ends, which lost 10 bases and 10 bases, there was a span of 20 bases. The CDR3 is CATLMGVFGIQYF. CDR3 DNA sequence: TGTGCCACTCTAATGGGCGTCTTTGGAATTCAGTACTTC.

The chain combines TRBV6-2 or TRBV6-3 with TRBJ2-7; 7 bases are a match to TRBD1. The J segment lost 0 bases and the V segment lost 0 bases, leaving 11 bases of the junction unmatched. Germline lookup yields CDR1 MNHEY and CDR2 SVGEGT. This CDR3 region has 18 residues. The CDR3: CASSYSMTGFSSSYEQYF. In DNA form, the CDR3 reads TGTGCCAGCAGTTACTCGATGACAGGGTTTTCGAGCTCCTACGAGCAGTACTTC.

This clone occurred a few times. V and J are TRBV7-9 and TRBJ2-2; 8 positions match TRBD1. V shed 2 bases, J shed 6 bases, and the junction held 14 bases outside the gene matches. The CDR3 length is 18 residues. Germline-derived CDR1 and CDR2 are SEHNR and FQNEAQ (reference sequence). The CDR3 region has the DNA TGTGCCAGCAGCTTACCCCCGTACAGGGGGGCCTATGCCGGGGAGCTGTTTTTT. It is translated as CASSLPPYRGAYAGELFF.

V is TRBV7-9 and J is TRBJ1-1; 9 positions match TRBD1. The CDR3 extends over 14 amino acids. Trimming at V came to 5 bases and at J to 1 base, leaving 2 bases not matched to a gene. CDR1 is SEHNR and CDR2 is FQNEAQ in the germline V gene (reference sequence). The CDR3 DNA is TGTGCCAGCAGCCAACAGGGGGCGAACACTGAAGCTTTCTTT. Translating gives CASSQQGANTEAFF.

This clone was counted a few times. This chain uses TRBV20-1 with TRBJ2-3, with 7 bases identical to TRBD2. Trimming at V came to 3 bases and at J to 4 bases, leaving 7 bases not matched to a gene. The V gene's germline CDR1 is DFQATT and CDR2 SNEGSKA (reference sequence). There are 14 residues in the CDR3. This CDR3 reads CSASHTTSADTQYF. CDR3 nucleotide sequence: TGCAGTGCTAGTCACACCACTAGCGCAGATACGCAGTATTTT.

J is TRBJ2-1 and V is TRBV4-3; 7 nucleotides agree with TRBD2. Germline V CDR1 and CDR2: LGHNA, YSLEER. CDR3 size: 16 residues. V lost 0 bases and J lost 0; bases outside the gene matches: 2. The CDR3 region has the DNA TGCGCCAGCAGCCAAGAAACGGGGGGCTCCTACAATGAGCAGTTCTTC. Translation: CASSQETGGSYNEQFF.

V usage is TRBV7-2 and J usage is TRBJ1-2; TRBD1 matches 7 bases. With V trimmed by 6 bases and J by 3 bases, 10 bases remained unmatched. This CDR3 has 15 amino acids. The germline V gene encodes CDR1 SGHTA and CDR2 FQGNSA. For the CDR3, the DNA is TGTGCCAGCAGAAAAACAGGGGTTAGGTACTATGGCTACACCTTC. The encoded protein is CASRKTGVRYYGYTF.

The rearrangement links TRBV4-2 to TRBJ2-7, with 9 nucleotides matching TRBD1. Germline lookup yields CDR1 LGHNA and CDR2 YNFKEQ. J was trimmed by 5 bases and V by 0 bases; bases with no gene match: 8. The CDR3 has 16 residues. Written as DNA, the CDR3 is TGTGCCAGCAGCCAAGATCTGGGGACAGGGAGACACGAGCAGTACTTC. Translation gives CASSQDLGTGRHEQYF.

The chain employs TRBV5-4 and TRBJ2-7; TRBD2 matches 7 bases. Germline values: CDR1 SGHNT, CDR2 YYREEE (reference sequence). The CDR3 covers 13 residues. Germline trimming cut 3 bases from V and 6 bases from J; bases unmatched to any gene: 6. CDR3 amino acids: CASSWGGGGEQYF. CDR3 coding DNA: TGTGCCAGCAGCTGGGGCGGGGGAGGCGAGCAGTACTTC.

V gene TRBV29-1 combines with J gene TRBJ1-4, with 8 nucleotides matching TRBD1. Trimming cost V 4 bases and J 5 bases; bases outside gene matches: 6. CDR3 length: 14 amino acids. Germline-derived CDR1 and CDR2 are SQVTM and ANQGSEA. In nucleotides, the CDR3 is TGCAGCGTTGCTAGGCAGGGGGCAAATGAAAAACTGTTTTTT. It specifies CSVARQGANEKLFF.

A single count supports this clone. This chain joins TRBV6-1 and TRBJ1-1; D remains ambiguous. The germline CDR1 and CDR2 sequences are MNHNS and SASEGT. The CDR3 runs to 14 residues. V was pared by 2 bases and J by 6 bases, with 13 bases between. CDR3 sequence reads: CASSEYGGNPEAFF. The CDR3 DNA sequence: TGTGCCAGCAGTGAATACGGCGGAAACCCTGAAGCTTTCTTT.

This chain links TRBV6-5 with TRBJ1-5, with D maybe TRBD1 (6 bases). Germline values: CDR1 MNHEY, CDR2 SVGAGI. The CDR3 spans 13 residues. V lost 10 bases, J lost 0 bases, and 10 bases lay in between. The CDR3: CATRQASNQPQHF. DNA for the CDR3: TGTGCCACCAGACAGGCTAGCAATCAGCCCCAGCATTTT.

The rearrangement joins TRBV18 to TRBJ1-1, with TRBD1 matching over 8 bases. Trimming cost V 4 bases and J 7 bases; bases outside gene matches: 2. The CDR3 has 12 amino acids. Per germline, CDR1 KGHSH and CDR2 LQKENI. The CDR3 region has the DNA TGTGCCAGCTCACTGACAGGGGTTGAAGCTTTCTTT. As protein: CASSLTGVEAFF.

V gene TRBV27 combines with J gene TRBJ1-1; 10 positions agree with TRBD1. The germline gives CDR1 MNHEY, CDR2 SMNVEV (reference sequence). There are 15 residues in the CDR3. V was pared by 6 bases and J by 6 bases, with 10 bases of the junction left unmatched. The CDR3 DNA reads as TGTGCCAGCAGCGCCGGGACAGGGGCCATCGCTGAAGCTTTCTTT. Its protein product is CASSAGTGAIAEAFF.

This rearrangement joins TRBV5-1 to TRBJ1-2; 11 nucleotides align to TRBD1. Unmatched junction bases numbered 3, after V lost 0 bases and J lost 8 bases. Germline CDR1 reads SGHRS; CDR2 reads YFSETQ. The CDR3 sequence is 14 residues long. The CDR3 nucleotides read TGCGCCAGCAGCTTGGTGGACAGGGGGCGAGGCTACACCTTC. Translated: CASSLVDRGRGYTF.

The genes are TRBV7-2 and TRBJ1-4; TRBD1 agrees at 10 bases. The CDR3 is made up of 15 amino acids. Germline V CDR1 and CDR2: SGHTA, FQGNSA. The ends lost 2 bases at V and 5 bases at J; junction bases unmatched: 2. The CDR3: CASSLWGQGNEKLFF. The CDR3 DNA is TGTGCCAGCAGCTTATGGGGACAGGGGAATGAAAAACTGTTTTTT. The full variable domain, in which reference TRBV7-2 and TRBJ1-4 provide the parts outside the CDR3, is GAGVSQSPSNKVTEKGKDVELRCDPISGHTALYWYRQSLGQGLEFLIYFQGNSAPDKSGLPSDRFSAERTGGSVSTLTIQRTQQEDSAVYLCASSLWGQGNEKLFFGSGTQLSVL.

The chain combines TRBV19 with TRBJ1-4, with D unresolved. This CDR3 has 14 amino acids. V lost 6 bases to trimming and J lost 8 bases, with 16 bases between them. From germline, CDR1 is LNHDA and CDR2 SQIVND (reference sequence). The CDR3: CASRERVSREKLFF. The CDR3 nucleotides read TGTGCCAGTAGGGAGCGGGTCTCCAGGGAAAAACTGTTTTTT.

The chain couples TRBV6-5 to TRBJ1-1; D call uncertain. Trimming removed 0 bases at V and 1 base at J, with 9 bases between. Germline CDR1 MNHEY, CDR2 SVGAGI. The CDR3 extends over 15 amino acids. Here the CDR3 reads CASSYSPTANTEAFF. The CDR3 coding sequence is TGTGCCAGCAGTTACTCGCCAACAGCGAACACTGAAGCTTTCTTT.

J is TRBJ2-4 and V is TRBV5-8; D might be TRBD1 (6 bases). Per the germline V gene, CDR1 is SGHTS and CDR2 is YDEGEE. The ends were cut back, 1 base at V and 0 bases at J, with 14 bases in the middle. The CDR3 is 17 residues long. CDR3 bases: TGTGCCAGCAGCTTGAGGGCAGGGGCGCTAGCCAAAAACATTCAGTACTTC. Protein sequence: CASSLRAGALAKNIQYF.

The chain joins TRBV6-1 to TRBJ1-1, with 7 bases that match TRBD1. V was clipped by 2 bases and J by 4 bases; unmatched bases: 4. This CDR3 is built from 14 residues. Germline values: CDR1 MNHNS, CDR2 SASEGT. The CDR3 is CASSETGVSTEAFF. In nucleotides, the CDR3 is TGTGCCAGCAGTGAAACAGGGGTGAGCACTGAAGCTTTCTTT.

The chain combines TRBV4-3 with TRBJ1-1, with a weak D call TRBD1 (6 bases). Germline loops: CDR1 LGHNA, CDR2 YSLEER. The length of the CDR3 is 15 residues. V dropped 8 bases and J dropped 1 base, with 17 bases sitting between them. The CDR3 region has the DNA TGCGCCAGCTCAATCATGGGCAGGGGGAACACTGAAGCTTTCTTT. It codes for CASSIMGRGNTEAFF.

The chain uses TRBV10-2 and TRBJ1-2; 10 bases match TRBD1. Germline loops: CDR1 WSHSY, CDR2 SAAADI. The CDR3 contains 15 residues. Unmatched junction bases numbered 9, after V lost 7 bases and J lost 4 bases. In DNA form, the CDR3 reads TGCGCCAGCATTGCGACAGGGGGCGGGGGCTATGGCTACACCTTC. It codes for CASIATGGGGYGYTF.

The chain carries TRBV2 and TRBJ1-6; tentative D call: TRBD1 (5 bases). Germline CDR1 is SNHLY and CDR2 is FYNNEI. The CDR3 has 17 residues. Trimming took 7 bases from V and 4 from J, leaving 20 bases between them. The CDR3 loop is CASIRSTAGLYNSPLHF. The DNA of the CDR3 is TGTGCCAGCATCCGATCGACAGCGGGCCTTTATAATTCACCCCTCCACTTT. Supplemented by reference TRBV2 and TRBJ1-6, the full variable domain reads EPEVTQTPSHQVTQMGQEVILRCVPISNHLYFYWYRQILGQKVEFLVSFYNNEISEKSEIFDDQFSVERPDGSNFTLKIRSTKLEDSAMYFCASIRSTAGLYNSPLHFGNGTRLTVT.

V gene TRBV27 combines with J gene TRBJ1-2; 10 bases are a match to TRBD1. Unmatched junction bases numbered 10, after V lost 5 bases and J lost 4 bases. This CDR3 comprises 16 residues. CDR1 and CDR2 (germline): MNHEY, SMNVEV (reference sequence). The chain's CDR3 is CASSGYSTGGAYGYTF. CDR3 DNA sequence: TGTGCCAGCAGTGGCTACTCGACAGGGGGCGCCTATGGCTACACCTTC.

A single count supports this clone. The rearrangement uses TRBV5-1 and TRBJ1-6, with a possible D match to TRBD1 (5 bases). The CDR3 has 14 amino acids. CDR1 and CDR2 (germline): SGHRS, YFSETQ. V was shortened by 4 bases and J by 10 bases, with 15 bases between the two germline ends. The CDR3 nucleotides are TGCGCCAGCAGCACACAGGTAGAAGGGTCACCCCTCCACTTT. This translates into CASSTQVEGSPLHF.